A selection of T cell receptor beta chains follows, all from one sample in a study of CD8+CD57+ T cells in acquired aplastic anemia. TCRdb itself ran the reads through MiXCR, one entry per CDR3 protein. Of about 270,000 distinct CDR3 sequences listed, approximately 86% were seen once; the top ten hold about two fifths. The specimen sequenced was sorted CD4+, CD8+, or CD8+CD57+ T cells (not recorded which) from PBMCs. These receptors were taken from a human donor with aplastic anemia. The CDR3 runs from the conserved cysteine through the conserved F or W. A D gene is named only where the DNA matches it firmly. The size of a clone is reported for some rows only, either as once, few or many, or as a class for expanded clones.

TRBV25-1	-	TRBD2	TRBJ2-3	CASSTTGGPSDTQYF	TGTGCCAGCAGTACTACGGGGGGGCCGTCAGATACGCAGTATTTT
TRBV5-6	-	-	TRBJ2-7	CASSLERAGEQYF	TGTGCCAGCAGCTTGGAGAGGGCGGGGGAGCAGTACTTC
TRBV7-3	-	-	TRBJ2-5	CASSPSAAGAAPYYF	TGTGCCAGCAGCCCATCGGCAGCTGGGGCAGCGCCCTACTACTTC
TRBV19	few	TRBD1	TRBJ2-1	CASSKRQGASEQFF	TGTGCCAGTAGCAAACGACAGGGGGCAAGTGAGCAGTTCTTC
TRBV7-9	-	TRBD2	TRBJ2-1	CASGRLGYSGRLDNEQFF	TGTGCCAGCGGTCGTCTGGGGTATAGCGGGAGGCTTGACAATGAGCAGTTCTTC
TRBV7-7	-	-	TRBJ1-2	CASSRSPKNEQYIF	TGTGCTAGCAGCCGATCGCCCAAAAATGAGCAGTACATCTTC
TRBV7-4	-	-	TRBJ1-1	CASSQIRVDAYTFAFF	TGTGCCAGCAGCCAGATTCGGGTCGACGCCTACACCTTCGCTTTCTTT
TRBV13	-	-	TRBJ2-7	CASSLVASRDDEQYF	TGTGCCAGCAGTTTAGTGGCCTCCAGGGACGACGAGCAGTACTTC
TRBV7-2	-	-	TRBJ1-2	CASSPVDGIPYGYTF	TGTGCCAGCAGCCCGGTGGACGGCATACCCTATGGCTACACCTTC
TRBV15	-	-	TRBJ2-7	CATSSGSVEDDQYF	TGTGCCACCAGCAGCGGCAGCGTAGAAGACGACCAGTACTTC
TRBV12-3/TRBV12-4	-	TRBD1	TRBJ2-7	CASSLLPGQGSSYEQYF	TGTGCCAGCAGTTTACTTCCGGGACAGGGTAGCTCCTACGAGCAGTACTTC
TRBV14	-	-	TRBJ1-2	CASSLAGGNAPHGYTF	TGTGCCAGCAGCCTAGCGGGAGGGAACGCCCCGCACGGCTACACCTTC
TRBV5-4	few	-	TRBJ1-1	CASSFASDPLVNTEAFF	TGTGCCAGCAGCTTTGCTAGCGATCCCCTGGTGAACACTGAAGCTTTCTTT
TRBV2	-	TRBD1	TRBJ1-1	CASILQGATEAFF	TGTGCCAGCATCCTACAGGGGGCCACTGAAGCTTTCTTT